This passage covers 27 T cell receptor beta chains from one sample sequenced in a study of identical twins. TCRdb re-derived calls from the 5' RACE reads in MiXCR, one entry per CDR3 protein. The table has a few hundred thousand distinct CDR3 sequences, around 8.8% seen once; the top ten hold 2.5% to 3.5%. These data are also associated with another study on yellow fever vaccine responses in identical twins.

Sequences were obtained from CD8+ T cells sorted from blood. These receptors all come from a woman under 30 in good health.

The chain uses TRBV4-1 and TRBJ2-3; D is unresolved. Trimming took 0 bases from V and 6 from J, leaving 13 bases between them. The CDR3 totals 15 residues. Germline assignment: CDR1 MGHRA and CDR2 YSYEKL. The chain's CDR3 is CASSQDPLRTDTQYF. The CDR3 region has the DNA TGCGCCAGCAGCCAAGACCCCCTGCGTACGGATACGCAGTATTTT.

The V and J genes are TRBV5-1 and TRBJ2-3; 7 bases are shared with TRBD2. The germline gives CDR1 SGHRS, CDR2 YFSETQ. This CDR3 comprises 14 residues. Germline trimming cut 1 base from V and 2 bases from J; bases unmatched to any gene: 1. CDR3 sequence (DNA): TGCGCCAGCAGCTTGCTAGCGGCCACAGATACGCAGTATTTT. The encoded protein is CASSLLAATDTQYF.

This clonotype has more than one count but fewer than ten. The chain has TRBV20-1 and TRBJ1-1, with 7 bases lining up with TRBD1. This CDR3 comprises 14 residues. CDR1 is DFQATT, CDR2 SNEGSKA, per germline (reference sequence). With 6 bases clipped from V and 7 bases from J, the junction kept 14 bases outside the gene matches. CDR3 amino acids: CSAPLHDGQDEAFF. In DNA, the CDR3 is TGCAGTGCCCCACTCCACGACGGACAGGATGAAGCTTTCTTT.

This clonotype came up a few times. The V call is TRBV20-1, the J call TRBJ2-3; 8 nucleotides line up with TRBD2. The germline V gene has CDR1 DFQATT and CDR2 SNEGSKA (reference sequence). J was trimmed by 3 bases and V by 5 bases; bases with no gene match: 10. CDR3 length: 15 amino acids. DNA for the CDR3: TGCAGTGCTGAGGGACTAGTCTTTCGTACAGATACGCAGTATTTT. Its protein is CSAEGLVFRTDTQYF.

There are many counts of this clonotype. The chain uses TRBV11-2 and TRBJ2-7; D unresolved. In germline, CDR1 is SGHAT, CDR2 FQNNGV. V was clipped by 4 bases and J by 0 bases, with 25 bases between them. The CDR3 length is 19 residues. The CDR3 loop is CASSSRLVETQLYSYEQYF. As DNA, the CDR3 is TGTGCCAGCAGCTCCCGTCTCGTAGAGACCCAACTCTACTCCTACGAGCAGTACTTC.

This clonotype was counted at least ten times. V is TRBV12-3 or TRBV12-4 and J is TRBJ2-3; D unclear. This CDR3 is built from 13 residues. V lost 8 bases and J lost 0, with 9 bases in between. This CDR3 is CASFQSSTDTQYF. CDR3 DNA sequence: TGTGCCAGCTTTCAAAGCAGCACAGATACGCAGTATTTT.

This clonotype was seen a few times. This chain joins TRBV2 and TRBJ2-3; D tentatively fits TRBD1 or TRBD2 (5 bases each). The V gene lost 3 bases and the J gene lost 7 bases, with 17 bases spanning the gap. Germline V lookup: CDR1 SNHLY, CDR2 FYNNEI. The CDR3 is 15 residues long. In DNA, the CDR3 is TGTGCCAGCAGTGACGATGGGCAGGGACGAAATACGCAGTATTTT. Translating it yields CASSDDGQGRNTQYF. The whole variable domain, filled in from reference TRBV2 and TRBJ2-3, reads EPEVTQTPSHQVTQMGQEVILRCVPISNHLYFYWYRQILGQKVEFLVSFYNNEISEKSEIFDDQFSVERPDGSNFTLKIRSTKLEDSAMYFCASSDDGQGRNTQYFGPGTRLTVL.

This clonotype occurred once. This chain links TRBV20-1 with TRBJ1-2, with D possibly TRBD1 on 5 matching bases. In germline, CDR1 is DFQATT, CDR2 SNEGSKA (reference sequence). The CDR3 contains 13 residues. V lost 6 bases to trimming and J lost 2 bases, with 13 bases between them. The CDR3 nucleotides are TGCAGTGCAAGCGGCGCAGGGAACTATGGCTACACCTTC. Amino acids: CSASGAGNYGYTF.

This clonotype was found a few times. J is TRBJ2-2 and V is TRBV27; D possibly corresponds to TRBD2 (6 bases). CDR1 is MNHEY and CDR2 is SMNVEV in the germline V gene (reference sequence). CDR3 length: 14 amino acids. Trimming pared 2 bases from V and 3 bases from J, leaving 7 bases between. CDR3 coding DNA: TGTGCCAGCAGTTTAGGAGGGCACACCGGGGAGCTGTTTTTT. Residues: CASSLGGHTGELFF.

A few counts support this clonotype. V gene TRBV6-5 combines with J gene TRBJ2-2; no clear D gene. The CDR3 contains 14 residues. Germline CDR1 and CDR2: MNHEY and SVGAGI. The V end lost 0 bases, the J end lost 4 bases, and 6 bases lay between the germline ends. The CDR3 sequence is CASSYSITTGELFF. The CDR3, as DNA: TGTGCCAGCAGTTACTCGATAACCACCGGGGAGCTGTTTTTT.

This clonotype showed up many times. The chain employs TRBV12-5 and TRBJ2-7; no firm D call. Germline V CDR1 and CDR2: LGHNT, FRNRAP. Trimming removed 7 bases at V and 2 bases at J, with 9 bases between. This CDR3 comprises 12 residues. The CDR3: CASADGTYEQYF. The CDR3 coding sequence is TGTGCTAGTGCCGACGGTACCTACGAGCAGTACTTC.

This clonotype appeared many times. The chain couples TRBV5-1 to TRBJ2-7, with D possibly TRBD1 on 5 matching bases. The V gene's germline CDR1 is SGHRS and CDR2 YFSETQ. The V end was cut by 0 bases, the J end by 2 bases, with 15 bases between. The CDR3 runs 16 residues. DNA of the CDR3: TGCGCCAGCAGCTTGGACAGGTTCGAAGGAACCTACGAGCAGTACTTC. It yields the protein CASSLDRFEGTYEQYF.

The V gene is TRBV7-8, the J gene TRBJ2-5; D is unclear. Per germline, CDR1 SGHVS and CDR2 FQNEAQ. CDR3 length: 14 amino acids. The V end lost 5 bases, the J end lost 5 bases, and 15 bases lay between the germline ends. CDR3 sequence reads: CASSPFFGWETQYF. The CDR3 DNA is TGTGCCAGCAGCCCCTTTTTTGGCTGGGAGACCCAGTACTTC.

The rearrangement uses TRBV5-4 and TRBJ2-3; D is uncertain. Germline V lookup: CDR1 SGHNT, CDR2 YYREEE (reference sequence). Trimming left V 3 bases short and J 4 bases short, with 6 bases between. There are 12 residues in the CDR3. CDR3 region: CASSSQADTQYF. The CDR3 DNA reads TGTGCCAGCAGCTCTCAAGCAGATACGCAGTATTTT.

In its sample, this clonotype was seen many times. In DNA form, the CDR3 reads TGCAGCGTTGAAATAGAAAACACCGGGGAGCTGTTTTTT. Translating it yields CSVEIENTGELFF. The V call is TRBV29-1, the J call TRBJ2-2; D gene uncertain. There are 13 residues in the CDR3. The germline V gene encodes CDR1 SQVTM and CDR2 ANQGSEA. The V gene lost 2 bases and the J gene lost 2 bases, with 6 bases spanning the gap.

The chain employs TRBV20-1 and TRBJ2-4, with no clear D. Germline values: CDR1 DFQATT, CDR2 SNEGSKA (reference sequence). The V end lost 3 bases, the J end lost 3 bases, and 21 bases lay between the germline ends. The CDR3 is 17 residues long. This CDR3 is CSASSSFGHENKNIQYF. The CDR3 DNA reads as TGCAGTGCTAGTAGCTCTTTTGGGCACGAAAACAAAAACATTCAGTACTTC.

This chain uses TRBV23-1 with TRBJ2-3; TRBD2 matches 10 bases. TRBV23-1 belongs to the ORF category, with a function that is uncertain. The CDR3 is 20 amino acids. The J segment lost 1 base and the V segment lost 0 bases, leaving 13 bases of the junction unmatched. CDR3 in DNA: TGCGCCAGCAGTCAATCAGGCCAAGCTAGCGGGAGCTGGGGCACAGATACGCAGTATTTT. This translates into CASSQSGQASGSWGTDTQYF.

DNA of the CDR3: TGCAGTGCTAAAAGCACACTAGCGGACCCATTGGGCATTCAGTACTTC. Translating gives CSAKSTLADPLGIQYF. The genes are TRBV20-1 and TRBJ2-4; 8 nucleotides line up with TRBD2. The germline CDR1 and CDR2 sequences are DFQATT and SNEGSKA (reference sequence). The CDR3 loop spans 16 amino acids. V shed 4 bases, J shed 9 bases, and the junction held 17 bases outside the gene matches.

This clonotype appeared many times. The chain recombines TRBV15 with TRBJ2-3, with D maybe TRBD2 (6 bases). Per germline, CDR1 LNHNV and CDR2 YYDKDF (reference sequence). The CDR3 runs to 15 residues. V was trimmed by 2 bases and J by 2 bases, leaving 11 bases between them. The CDR3 DNA follows: TGTGCCACCAGCAGACGGGGGTACGACACAGATACGCAGTATTTT. As protein: CATSRRGYDTDTQYF. The full variable domain, in which reference TRBV15 and TRBJ2-3 provide the parts outside the CDR3, is DAMVIQNPRYQVTQFGKPVTLSCSQTLNHNVMYWYQQKSSQAPKLLFHYYDKDFNNEADTPDNFQSRRPNTSFCFLDIRSPGLGDTAMYLCATSRRGYDTDTQYFGPGTRLTVL.

This chain uses TRBV27 with TRBJ2-3, with D maybe TRBD2 (6 bases). The length of the CDR3 is 14 residues. Germline CDR1 reads MNHEY; CDR2 reads SMNVEV (reference sequence). V lost 2 bases to trimming and J lost 7 bases, with 13 bases between them. CDR3 protein: CASSLGTGGYTQYF. The DNA for the CDR3 is TGTGCCAGCAGTTTAGGGACCGGGGGTTATACGCAGTATTTT.

This clonotype showed up just a few times. The V call is TRBV10-3, the J call TRBJ2-7; perhaps TRBD1 as D (5 bases). Germline V gives CDR1 ENHRY, CDR2 SYGVKD. The germline V and J ends were trimmed by 9 bases and 4 bases, with 13 bases remaining between them. CDR3 length: 12 amino acids. The CDR3 region is CAMGPDTYEQYF. CDR3 DNA: TGTGCCATGGGGCCGGACACTTACGAGCAGTACTTC.

J is TRBJ2-3 and V is TRBV7-8; D is possibly TRBD1 (5 bases). In germline, CDR1 is SGHVS, CDR2 FQNEAQ. V shed 3 bases and J shed 8 bases, with 21 bases lying between them. The CDR3 has 16 amino acids. The CDR3 here is CASSLPTGPTGLTQYF. In DNA, the CDR3 is TGTGCCAGCAGCTTGCCAACAGGACCCACAGGTCTTACGCAGTATTTT.

In this sample, this clonotype turned up many times. The chain couples TRBV5-6 to TRBJ2-7; D is unresolved. Germline CDR1 is SGHDT and CDR2 is YYEEEE. This CDR3 has 13 amino acids. V lost 1 base and J lost 6, with 11 bases in between. CDR3 nucleotide sequence: TGTGCCAGCAGCTTGCCAGTCGGTTCCGAGCAGTACTTC. Translating it yields CASSLPVGSEQYF.

The V and J genes are TRBV6-5 and TRBJ2-2; 9 nucleotides line up with TRBD1. The CDR3 runs 15 residues. Germline V gene data show CDR1 as MNHEY and CDR2 as SVGAGI. With V trimmed by 4 bases and J by 4 bases, 4 bases remained unmatched. The CDR3 region is CASSLTGGTTGELFF. The CDR3 DNA follows: TGTGCCAGCAGTTTAACAGGGGGCACCACCGGGGAGCTGTTTTTT.

The CDR3 sequence is CASSSPASGPISYEQYF. For the CDR3, the DNA is TGTGCCAGCAGTTCACCCGCTAGCGGGCCTATTTCCTACGAGCAGTACTTC. This chain connects TRBV27 to TRBJ2-7; 8 bases fit TRBD2. After removal of 4 bases from V and 1 base from J, the junction contained 12 bases not matched to a gene. This CDR3 spans 17 amino acids. Looked up from germline, CDR1 is MNHEY and CDR2 is SMNVEV (reference sequence).

The sample holds many counts of this clonotype. The chain recombines TRBV20-1 with TRBJ1-5; TRBD1 agrees at 8 bases. V was pared by 7 bases and J by 2 bases, with 16 bases of the junction left unmatched. Germline V lookup: CDR1 DFQATT, CDR2 SNEGSKA (reference sequence). The CDR3 consists of 17 residues. CDR3 region: CSVPQPGQEIGNQPQHF. The CDR3 DNA is TGCAGTGTTCCTCAACCGGGACAGGAAATCGGCAATCAGCCCCAGCATTTT.

This clonotype was detected only a few times. The chain uses TRBV4-3 and TRBJ2-2, with D uncertain. The CDR3 sequence is 14 residues long. V gave up 0 bases and J gave up 5 bases, with 7 bases separating them. Germline V gene lookup returns CDR1 LGHNA and CDR2 YSLEER. The CDR3: CASSQDRFTGELFF. CDR3 nucleotides: TGCGCCAGCAGCCAAGATAGGTTTACCGGGGAGCTGTTTTTT.